Given below is one T cell receptor (beta chain) in context. Germline V gene lookup returns CDR1 SGHDT and CDR2 YYEEEE. The CDR3 consists of 17 residues. With 3 bases clipped from V and 3 bases from J, the junction kept 14 bases outside the gene matches. This sample was included in a study of T cell changes during pregnancy in multiple sclerosis. Sequencing used immunoSEQ multiplex PCR; TCRdb keeps in-frame clones, though not all of them. The table lists under 95,000 clones, just under 95% of them singletons, with approximately 0.7% in the top ten. The J gene is TRBJ1-2, the V gene TRBV5-6; 7 bases are a match to TRBD1. The receptor was derived from a female donor in good health, enrolled as a control in a pregnancy study. The specimen comprised peripheral blood, sampled in the second trimester of pregnancy. In DNA form, the CDR3 reads TGTGCCAGCAGCTCCTACGTTGGACAGGTCACCTACTATGGCTACACCTTC. Protein sequence: CASSSYVGQVTYYGYTF.